Described below is a single TCR beta chain sequence and its context. No antigen is known for it. Whole blood supplied total RNA, and T cells were not sorted. The data stem from a study of monozygotic twins with inflammatory bowel disease. For both chains, the TCRalpha and TCRbeta cDNA went through two nested PCRs of approximately 16 and 9 cycles. No DNA is given; TCRdb re-called the 5' RACE reads and lists each CDR3 protein once. This repertoire includes some 150,000 distinct CDR3 sequences. The study's findings and limits: For IBD patients, clonotypes shared with others were fewer than for healthy twins, especially with disease activity.

CDR3 length: 14 residues. Germline V gene data show CDR1 as SEHNR and CDR2 as FQNEAQ (reference sequence). J is TRBJ1-1 and V is TRBV7-9; TCRdb outputs TRBD1, but without DNA this stays unchecked. The material sequenced was blood. The sequence came from a human donor with ulcerative colitis or Crohn's disease, or a healthy co-twin of an affected twin (not recorded which). CDR3: CASSMRTGGTEAFF.